This T cell receptor beta chain was recorded in a study of regulatory T cells in long-lasting Graves disease. Both iRepertoire HTBI primers and Arm-PCR of CDR3 regions were used to build the TCR beta libraries. From the multiplex PCR reads, TCRdb called clonotypes with MiXCR, one entry per CDR3 protein. The sample lists some 370,000 distinct CDR3 sequences, 10% to 15% seen once, with 15% to 20% in the top ten. V was trimmed by 3 bases and J by 1 base, leaving 9 bases between them. Germline assignment: CDR1 DFQATT and CDR2 SNEGSKA (reference sequence). The CDR3 spans 13 residues. Time point of the sample: newly diagnosed GD, antithyroid drugs for less than 3 months. With RNA extracted from PBMCs as input, the TCR library was made. The data were also submitted as part of a second study, on T cells in Graves' hyperthyroidism and ophthalmopathy.

This sample comprised peripheral blood mononuclear cells (PBMCs), obtained at new diagnosis, from a patient treated with antithyroid drugs. The chain carries TRBV20-1 and TRBJ1-1, with D maybe TRBD1 (5 bases). The receptor was isolated from a woman in her late teens or twenties with Graves disease. The CDR3 sequence is CSASSQANTEAFF. In DNA form, the CDR3 reads TGCAGTGCTAGTTCACAGGCGAACACTGAAGCTTTCTTT.